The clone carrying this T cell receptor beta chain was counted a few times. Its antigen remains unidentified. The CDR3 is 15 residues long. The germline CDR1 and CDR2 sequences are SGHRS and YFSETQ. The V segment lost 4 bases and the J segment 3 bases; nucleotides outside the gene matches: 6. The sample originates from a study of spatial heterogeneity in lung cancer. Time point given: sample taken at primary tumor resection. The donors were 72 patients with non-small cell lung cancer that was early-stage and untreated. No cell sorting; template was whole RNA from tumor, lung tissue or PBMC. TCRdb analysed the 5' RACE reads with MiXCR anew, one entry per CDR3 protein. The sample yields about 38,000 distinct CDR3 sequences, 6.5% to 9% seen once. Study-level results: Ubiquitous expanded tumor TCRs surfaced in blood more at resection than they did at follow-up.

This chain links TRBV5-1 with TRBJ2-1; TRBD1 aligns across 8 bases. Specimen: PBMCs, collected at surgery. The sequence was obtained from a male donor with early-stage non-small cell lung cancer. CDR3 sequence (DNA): TGCGCCAGCAGCCCGACAGGGGCCGACTACAATGAGCAGTTCTTC. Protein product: CASSPTGADYNEQFF.